This T cell receptor (beta chain) comes out of a study of post-analysis software for immune sequencing data. Regarding the study as a whole: Five TRBV segments, including TRBV5-6, TRBV5-1 and TRBV20-1, were more frequent in patients than controls.

Every TCR beta cDNA library bore unique molecular identifiers. TCRdb used MiXCR to reprocess the PCR reads, holding one entry per CDR3 protein. The sample yields about 540,000 distinct CDR3 sequences, roughly 34% seen once. This clonotype was seen only a few times. The antigen remains undetermined. The ends lost 7 bases at V and 1 base at J; junction bases unmatched: 14. Germline assignment: CDR1 WSHSY and CDR2 SAAADI. The CDR3 runs 18 residues. The chain recombines TRBV10-2 with TRBJ2-5; 11 nucleotides match TRBD2. The sequencing sample was made of blood. The clonotype comes from a girl between 2 and 17 years old with multiple sclerosis. The CDR3 bases are TGCGCCAGCAATGATGTTGCTAGCGGGGGGATCATCCAAGAGACCCAGTACTTC. Its translation: CASNDVASGGIIQETQYF.